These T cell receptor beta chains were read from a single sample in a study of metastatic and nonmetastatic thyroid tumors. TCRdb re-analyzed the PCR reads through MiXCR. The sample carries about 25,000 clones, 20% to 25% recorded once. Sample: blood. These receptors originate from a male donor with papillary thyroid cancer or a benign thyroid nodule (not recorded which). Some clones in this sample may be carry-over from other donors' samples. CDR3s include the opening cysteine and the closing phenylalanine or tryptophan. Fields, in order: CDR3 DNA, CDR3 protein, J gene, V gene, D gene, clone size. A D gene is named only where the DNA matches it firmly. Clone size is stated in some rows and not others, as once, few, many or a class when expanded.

cdr3_nt: TGTGCCTGGAGCTTTCCTGACAGGGCCCCCCGGGAGCTGTTTTTT
cdr3_aa: CAWSFPDRAPRELFF
j_call: TRBJ2-2
v_call: TRBV30
d_call: TRBD1
clone_size: many

cdr3_nt: TGCGCCAGCAGCTTGGTCGCAGGGATGGGCTACGAGCAGTACTTC
cdr3_aa: CASSLVAGMGYEQYF
j_call: TRBJ2-7
v_call: TRBV5-1
d_call: .
clone_size: .

cdr3_nt: TGTTCCAGCAGTGATCCCGCAGGGGATAGCCATCAGCCCCATCATTTT
cdr3_aa: CSSSDPAGDSHQPHHF
j_call: TRBJ1-5
v_call: TRBV6-1
d_call: .
clone_size: .

cdr3_nt: TGTGCCAGCAGCTTGGACGGGGACGGGTTTGAGCTGTTTTTT
cdr3_aa: CASSLDGDGFELFF
j_call: TRBJ2-2
v_call: TRBV5-6
d_call: .
clone_size: few

cdr3_nt: TGTGCCAGCAGCCAAGGGGCTTCCAGGATGAGCAATCAGCCCCAGCATTTT
cdr3_aa: CASSQGASRMSNQPQHF
j_call: TRBJ1-5
v_call: TRBV3-1
d_call: .
clone_size: many

cdr3_nt: TGTGCCAGCAGTGCGTTCCCTAACTCACCCCTCCACTTT
cdr3_aa: CASSAFPNSPLHF
j_call: TRBJ1-6
v_call: TRBV2
d_call: .
clone_size: many

cdr3_nt: TGTGCCAGCAGTTACTCGACCCACAGCGGTCAGCCCCCGCAATTT
cdr3_aa: CASSYSTHSGQPPQF
j_call: TRBJ1-5
v_call: TRBV6-5
d_call: .
clone_size: .

cdr3_nt: TGTGCCAGCAGCTTAGTAGGCAGGACCTACAATGAGCAGTTCTTC
cdr3_aa: CASSLVGRTYNEQFF
j_call: TRBJ2-1
v_call: TRBV11-2
d_call: .
clone_size: many

cdr3_nt: TGTGCCAGCAGCCGGACAGCACTGGGCGCTGAAGCTTTCTTT
cdr3_aa: CASSRTALGAEAFF
j_call: TRBJ1-1
v_call: TRBV25-1
d_call: .
clone_size: many

cdr3_nt: TGTGCCAGCAGCCGATCTTGGGGTTTGGGGACTGAAGCTTTCTTT
cdr3_aa: CASSRSWGLGTEAFF
j_call: TRBJ1-1
v_call: TRBV4-2
d_call: .
clone_size: many

cdr3_nt: TGTGCCACCAGCAGAGATCGGGGGTACAATGAGCAGTTCTTC
cdr3_aa: CATSRDRGYNEQFF
j_call: TRBJ2-1
v_call: TRBV15
d_call: .
clone_size: many

cdr3_nt: TGTGCCAGCAGTGAAGCGCTAAGGAGCCATGGAGGTTCACCCCTCCACTTT
cdr3_aa: CASSEALRSHGGSPLHF
j_call: TRBJ1-6
v_call: TRBV6-1
d_call: .
clone_size: many

cdr3_nt: TGTGCCAGCAGCTTATCTAGGGGGGTCACTGAAGCTTTCTTT
cdr3_aa: CASSLSRGVTEAFF
j_call: TRBJ1-1
v_call: TRBV5-5
d_call: .
clone_size: many

cdr3_nt: TGTGCCAGCAGCGTAGACAGGTTGGAAGATACGCAGTATTTT
cdr3_aa: CASSVDRLEDTQYF
j_call: TRBJ2-3
v_call: TRBV9
d_call: .
clone_size: many

cdr3_nt: TGTGACAGCAGTCGGGACCGCTCCTACAATGAGCAGTTCTTC
cdr3_aa: CDSSRDRSYNEQFF
j_call: TRBJ2-1
v_call: TRBV2
d_call: .
clone_size: .

cdr3_nt: TGTGCCAGCAGCGGAAACAGGGGAACCGGGGAGCTGTTTTTT
cdr3_aa: CASSGNRGTGELFF
j_call: TRBJ2-2
v_call: TRBV5-4
d_call: TRBD1
clone_size: many

cdr3_nt: TGTGCCAGCAGCCCCGCCGGGAGTCGGAACACTGAAGCTTTCTTT
cdr3_aa: CASSPAGSRNTEAFF
j_call: TRBJ1-1
v_call: TRBV7-9
d_call: .
clone_size: many

cdr3_nt: TGTGCCAGCAAGCACAGGGTGCGAGGAGCTTTCTTT
cdr3_aa: CASKHRVRGAFF
j_call: TRBJ1-1
v_call: TRBV6-1
d_call: .
clone_size: many

cdr3_nt: TGCGCCAGCAGCCGGGAAAGAGGACAGCTTGTTTACAATGAGCAGTTCTTC
cdr3_aa: CASSRERGQLVYNEQFF
j_call: TRBJ2-1
v_call: TRBV4-1
d_call: .
clone_size: many

cdr3_nt: TGTGCCAGCAGTCCAGGGGGCAGTAGATATGGCTACACCTTC
cdr3_aa: CASSPGGSRYGYTF
j_call: TRBJ1-2
v_call: TRBV6-1
d_call: TRBD1
clone_size: few

cdr3_nt: TGCGCCAGCGACGTAGCAGGAGGGTTCCCCGGGGAGCTGTTTTTT
cdr3_aa: CASDVAGGFPGELFF
j_call: TRBJ2-2
v_call: TRBV5-1
d_call: .
clone_size: many

cdr3_nt: TGTGCCAGCAGTTATGAGGGGACTAGCACAGATACGCAGTATTTT
cdr3_aa: CASSYEGTSTDTQYF
j_call: TRBJ2-3
v_call: TRBV6-2/TRBV6-3
d_call: .
clone_size: few

cdr3_nt: TGCGCCAGCAGCTTGGAATGGGACTTAAACAATGAGCAGTTCTTC
cdr3_aa: CASSLEWDLNNEQFF
j_call: TRBJ2-1
v_call: TRBV5-1
d_call: .
clone_size: once

cdr3_nt: TGCGCCAGCAGCCAAGACCTAGCCTACTACGAGCAGTACTTC
cdr3_aa: CASSQDLAYYEQYF
j_call: TRBJ2-7
v_call: TRBV4-1
d_call: .
clone_size: .

cdr3_nt: TGTGCCAGCAGCTTACGGGGGGAGACCCAGTACTTC
cdr3_aa: CASSLRGETQYF
j_call: TRBJ2-5
v_call: TRBV11-1
d_call: .
clone_size: .

cdr3_nt: TGTGCCAGCAGCATTAACAGGGATCTCAGCACTGAAGCTTTCTTT
cdr3_aa: CASSINRDLSTEAFF
j_call: TRBJ1-1
v_call: TRBV7-3
d_call: .
clone_size: many

cdr3_nt: TGTGCCAGCAGCGTAGGTGTAGCGGGAGTGGAGACCCAGTACTTC
cdr3_aa: CASSVGVAGVETQYF
j_call: TRBJ2-5
v_call: TRBV9
d_call: TRBD2
clone_size: many

cdr3_nt: TGTGCCTGGAAAGACCTGGGTCCGGGAGATACGCAGTATTTT
cdr3_aa: CAWKDLGPGDTQYF
j_call: TRBJ2-3
v_call: TRBV30
d_call: .
clone_size: many

cdr3_nt: TGTGCCAGCAGATACGGGACGGCGGATTCTAGTGAGCCCCAGCATTTT
cdr3_aa: CASRYGTADSSEPQHF
j_call: TRBJ1-5
v_call: TRBV6-1
d_call: .
clone_size: many

cdr3_nt: TGTGCCAGCACCTCGCCCGGGGCCCTGAAGACCCAGTACTTC
cdr3_aa: CASTSPGALKTQYF
j_call: TRBJ2-5
v_call: TRBV28
d_call: .
clone_size: many

cdr3_nt: TGCGCCAGCAGCCAAGATCCCGGGACTAGAAATGAGCAGTTCTTC
cdr3_aa: CASSQDPGTRNEQFF
j_call: TRBJ2-1
v_call: TRBV4-3
d_call: TRBD2
clone_size: many

cdr3_nt: TGTGCCAGCAGTCCCGGGACAGGGTTATTCCAAGAGACCCAGTACTTC
cdr3_aa: CASSPGTGLFQETQYF
j_call: TRBJ2-5
v_call: TRBV28
d_call: TRBD1
clone_size: many

cdr3_nt: TGTGCCAGCAGCTTGCGGGACCTTAGGGGCTACACCTTC
cdr3_aa: CASSLRDLRGYTF
j_call: TRBJ1-2
v_call: TRBV14
d_call: .
clone_size: many

cdr3_nt: TGTGCCAGCAGTCAGGGACAGGGCTTGGGGTATAGCAATCAGCCCCAGCATTTT
cdr3_aa: CASSQGQGLGYSNQPQHF
j_call: TRBJ1-5
v_call: TRBV11-1
d_call: TRBD1
clone_size: many

cdr3_nt: TGCGCCAGCAGCCACAGCCCGCGGGCGTCTGAAGCTTTCTTT
cdr3_aa: CASSHSPRASEAFF
j_call: TRBJ1-1
v_call: TRBV4-1
d_call: .
clone_size: .

cdr3_nt: TGTGCCAGCAGCTTTGGCGGTTTCGTAGATACGCAGTATTTT
cdr3_aa: CASSFGGFVDTQYF
j_call: TRBJ2-3
v_call: TRBV11-2
d_call: .
clone_size: many

cdr3_nt: TGTGCCAGCTCACCCGGGACAGGGGACGAGCAGTACTTC
cdr3_aa: CASSPGTGDEQYF
j_call: TRBJ2-7
v_call: TRBV18
d_call: TRBD1
clone_size: many

cdr3_nt: TGTGCCAGCAGCCGGGGCCACGAGCAGTACTTC
cdr3_aa: CASSRGHEQYF
j_call: TRBJ2-7
v_call: TRBV7-9
d_call: .
clone_size: few

cdr3_nt: TGTGCCAGCAGTGAAGGGACAGGGGCGAACAATTCACCCCTCCACTTT
cdr3_aa: CASSEGTGANNSPLHF
j_call: TRBJ1-6
v_call: TRBV6-1
d_call: TRBD1
clone_size: few

cdr3_nt: TGTGCCAGCAGCTTAGGCCAGGGACTCACAGATACGCAGTATTTT
cdr3_aa: CASSLGQGLTDTQYF
j_call: TRBJ2-3
v_call: TRBV7-3
d_call: .
clone_size: many

cdr3_nt: TGCGCCAGCAGCCAAGGGCCGGGACAGGGAACGGAGACCCAGTACTTC
cdr3_aa: CASSQGPGQGTETQYF
j_call: TRBJ2-5
v_call: TRBV4-1
d_call: TRBD1
clone_size: many

cdr3_nt: TGTGCCAGCAGGAGGGAAGTTAATTCACCCCTCCACTTT
cdr3_aa: CASRREVNSPLHF
j_call: TRBJ1-6
v_call: TRBV6-2/TRBV6-3
d_call: .
clone_size: .

cdr3_nt: TGTGCCAGCAGCTTAGTTTCTAGCGGGACCGGGGAGCTGTTTTTT
cdr3_aa: CASSLVSSGTGELFF
j_call: TRBJ2-2
v_call: TRBV11-2
d_call: TRBD2
clone_size: once

cdr3_nt: TGTGCCACCAGCGCAGGGGGACAGAGCCTTTACGAGCAGTACTTC
cdr3_aa: CATSAGGQSLYEQYF
j_call: TRBJ2-7
v_call: TRBV24-1
d_call: TRBD1
clone_size: many

cdr3_nt: TGCAGTGCCAGAGAAGGGGGCGCAGAGACCCAGTACTTC
cdr3_aa: CSAREGGAETQYF
j_call: TRBJ2-5
v_call: TRBV20-1
d_call: TRBD1
clone_size: many

cdr3_nt: TGTGCCAGCAGTTTACCCGGGGATACGCAGTATTTT
cdr3_aa: CASSLPGDTQYF
j_call: TRBJ2-3
v_call: TRBV12-3/TRBV12-4
d_call: .
clone_size: many

cdr3_nt: TGTGCCAGCAGCTTAACAGCGGTCCACTCTGGAAACACCATATATTTT
cdr3_aa: CASSLTAVHSGNTIYF
j_call: TRBJ1-3
v_call: TRBV11-2
d_call: .
clone_size: .

cdr3_nt: TGCAGTGCGAGTTGCGGGGGGGCCGAGGAGACCCAGTACTTC
cdr3_aa: CSASCGGAEETQYF
j_call: TRBJ2-5
v_call: TRBV20-1
d_call: TRBD2
clone_size: .

cdr3_nt: TGTGCCAGCAGTTTGCGCGTGAACACTGAAGCTTTCTTT
cdr3_aa: CASSLRVNTEAFF
j_call: TRBJ1-1
v_call: TRBV12-3/TRBV12-4
d_call: .
clone_size: many

cdr3_nt: TGTGCCAGTAGTATCTTGGCAGGGGGAGTCACCGGGGAGCTGTTTTTT
cdr3_aa: CASSILAGGVTGELFF
j_call: TRBJ2-2
v_call: TRBV19
d_call: TRBD1
clone_size: many

cdr3_nt: TGTGCCAGCAGTCCGCGGGACTCCTTCAATGAGCAGTTCTTC
cdr3_aa: CASSPRDSFNEQFF
j_call: TRBJ2-1
v_call: TRBV27
d_call: .
clone_size: many

cdr3_nt: TGTGCCAGCAACGGACAGTTATACTCAACTAATGAAAAACTGTTTTTT
cdr3_aa: CASNGQLYSTNEKLFF
j_call: TRBJ1-4
v_call: TRBV6-1
d_call: .
clone_size: many

cdr3_nt: TGTGCCAGCAGCCCCCTTGTTACCGGGGAGCTGTTTTTT
cdr3_aa: CASSPLVTGELFF
j_call: TRBJ2-2
v_call: TRBV3-1
d_call: .
clone_size: many

cdr3_nt: TGTGCCAGCAGTTATGAGTTGATGTTTGTGGGGGAGACCCAGTACTTC
cdr3_aa: CASSYELMFVGETQYF
j_call: TRBJ2-5
v_call: TRBV6-5
d_call: .
clone_size: many

cdr3_nt: TGTGCCAGCAGTGGACAGGGGGCCGAGCAGTACTTC
cdr3_aa: CASSGQGAEQYF
j_call: TRBJ2-7
v_call: TRBV6-1
d_call: TRBD1
clone_size: medium-sized